This TCR beta chain was found in a study of T-cell memory formation after mild COVID-19. This clonotype has only a few counts. Via MiXCR, TCRdb re-called the 5' RACE reads, giving one row per CDR3 protein. Seen here are under 450,000 distinct CDR3 sequences, approximately 15% observed once, and the top ten hold roughly a fifth. The germline gives CDR1 MGHRA, CDR2 YSYEKL. The J segment lost 9 bases and the V segment lost 4 bases, leaving 9 bases of the junction unmatched. CDR3 length: 15 residues. The chain is built from TRBV4-1 and TRBJ1-4; 9 nucleotides line up with TRBD1. The clonotype comes from a man aged 18 to 30 who had mild COVID-19 (a few samples of this study predate the infection). Cell type and time point are not known. Sequenced input: PBMCs or a T cell subset sorted from them (not recorded which). The CDR3 here is CASSPSRDRAKKLFF. The CDR3, as DNA: TGCGCCAGCAGCCCCTCCCGGGACAGGGCCAAAAAACTGTTTTTT.